One TCR beta chain is described in this entry. This clonotype was recorded at least ten times. No cognate antigen has been identified for it. The input lacks base qualities; no much larger clone sits a single base away. Every donor was a healthy Caucasian. The twin cohort consisted of three pairs of female monozygotic twins, all aged about 18 to 29 years. Peripheral blood mononuclear cells were used as the source from which RNA for TCR libraries was isolated. The receptor library was made with 5' RACE. TCRdb shows the sequencer as Illumina HiSeq 2000. Template switching added a universal primer binding site, and the final cDNA carried a unique molecular identifier that allowed TCR cDNA molecules to be counted accurately. Specific primers in the conserved constant-segment region were used to synthesize first-strand cDNA for TCR alpha and beta chains. Each cDNA library was double barcoded, with a SMART-Mk sample barcode plus Illumina barcodes, to control for contamination. TruSeq adapter sequences along with Illumina sample barcodes were introduced in two successive PCR steps. TCR alpha and beta cDNA libraries were sequenced on the Illumina HiSeq platform with custom primers. Per the source publication's procedure: Raw reads were processed with MiGEC to extract unique molecular identifiers, and MiXCR was used to determine CDR3 positions. Recombination models were inferred per individual with the repgenHMM and IGoR tools using an EM algorithm. The analysis of shared clonotypes was done with the tcR package in R, with sharing normalized by the product of cloneset sizes. To study raw recombination free of thymic and clonal selection effects, out-of-frame nonproductive sequences were analyzed. TCRdb took the public reads, trimmed them with fastp at Q25, ran MiXCR for clone calling and kept in-frame beta chains. Each CDR3 protein gets just one entry, which takes the most common genes and DNA from the rows behind it. TCRdb's processing, not the authors' own work, is the source of the V and J calls. The sample table records roughly 750,000 distinct CDR3 sequences; about 20% of these occur just once. 4.3% of the sample rests with the top ten.

The entry originates in a study of identical twins (dated by TCRdb to the mid-2010s). Broadly, across the study: To test whether fetal clonotypes persist, the study used deep sequencing on TCR alpha and beta repertoires from monozygotic twins, unrelated adults of various ages, and cord blood. To rule out contamination, replicate twin experiments were performed at different times with different library preparation protocols. Study-wide findings and limitations: In beta out-of-frame sequences, excess twin sharing was weaker, because having fewer shared sequences lowered the signal-to-noise ratio. Compared with coincidental sharing between unrelated individuals, out-of-frame TCR alpha sequences shared between twins had an excess of sequences with low generation probability. Abundant cord blood beta clonotypes had fewer insertions, young adult naive repertoires showed a similar but weaker trend, and memory repertoires showed no such trend. Conclusions relied on cross-sectional statistical analysis, since the same donors could not be followed over many years. Invariant T cells such as MAIT and iNKT could partly confound zero-insertion analyses, though diverse VJ usage argued against this for most clonotypes. In monozygotic twins, recombination models systematically underestimated out-of-frame TCR alpha sharing, but the models matched the sharing seen between unrelated individuals.

The data were also submitted as part of a second study, on T cells expressing NK-cell markers. As noted in the second study: In sorted CD3+CD56+NKG2C+, CD3+CD56+NKG2C- and CD3+CD56-NKG2C+ T-cell subsets from eight donors, TCR beta-chain repertoires were profiled. Of the eight sequenced donors, seven were found to be HCMV-seropositive and one was found to be HCMV-seronegative. In several experiments an anti-gammadeltaTCR antibody was added to restrict sorting to alphabetaTCR-expressing T cells. In six donors, the dominant CD3+CD56+NKG2C+ clonotypes ranked among the top 10 CD8+ clonotypes, making up about 1.0-7.5% of CD8+ T cells. Those dominant clonotypes were again the most abundant among CD3+CD56-NKG2C+ cells in a handful of donors, at about 28.3-60.1%. Whether the expanded NKG2C-expressing T cell clones were specific for HCMV antigens remained unclear. All eight donors whose samples were sequenced were randomly selected healthy volunteers, three of them men and five women. HCMV serostatus was determined by detecting HCMV-specific IgG in serum with a commercial ELISA kit. Bulk peripheral blood T-cell repertoires were additionally sequenced from unsorted PBMC for six donors. MIGEC was used to demultiplex reads and group reads by UMI, and MiTCR was used to assemble and quantify clonotypes. Only TCR cDNA sequences supported by at least two reads were kept to exclude erroneous sequences. The tcR package was used for downstream repertoire analysis, and clonotypes were matched between fractions using CDR3 nucleotide sequence together with V segment. Antigen specificity was annotated against VDJdb with VDJmatch, allowing one amino acid substitution in CDR3.

The TCR comes from a woman aged 18-29 years in good health. The sequenced sample consisted of PBMCs.

The nucleotide sequence reads TGTGCCAGCAGTTTAGACGCCGGAAACTACGAGCAGTACTTC. Its coded protein is CASSLDAGNYEQYF. The chain joins TRBV12-3 or TRBV12-4 to TRBJ2-7; the D gene identity is not certain. V sheds 1 base and J sheds 3 bases, leaving 10 bases between their ends. The CDR3 goes from the cysteine to the phenylalanine over 14 residues. Only the CDR3 portion is preserved as DNA: 42 bases, with reading frame beginning at the first base.